A selection of T cell receptor beta chains follows, all from one sample in a study of T cells after yellow fever vaccination. TCRdb reanalysed the 5' RACE reads using MiXCR and keeps one entry per CDR3 protein. The top ten clones hold 14% of a sample with a few hundred thousand distinct CDR3 sequences, about a fifth of them seen once. This material consisted of PBMCs, taken 15 days after the yellow fever booster vaccination. The receptors come from a man aged 30 to 45 who received the YFV17D yellow fever vaccine. CDR3s include the opening cysteine and the closing phenylalanine or tryptophan. The D gene is left open where the match is weak. Expanded clones are given a class, and other clones once, few, many or no size at all.

size: .
J: TRBJ1-6
length: 15
D: .
V: TRBV12-5
DNA: TGTGCTAGTGCAAACGGATCCCAGTATAATTCACCCCTCCACTTT
CDR3: CASANGSQYNSPLHF

size: .
J: TRBJ2-7
length: 15
D: .
V: TRBV5-1
DNA: TGCGCCAGCAGCTTGGGGCAGGCCAGCTCCTACGAGCAGTACTTC
CDR3: CASSLGQASSYEQYF

size: few
J: TRBJ2-3
length: 14
D: .
V: TRBV11-2
DNA: TGTGCCAGCAGCTTCGCCAGAAACACAGATACGCAGTATTTT
CDR3: CASSFARNTDTQYF

size: few
J: TRBJ2-5
length: 15
D: TRBD2
V: TRBV7-2
DNA: TGTGCCAGCAGCAACTATCTAGCGGGTACAGAGACCCAGTACTTC
CDR3: CASSNYLAGTETQYF

size: many
J: TRBJ2-1
length: 15
D: .
V: TRBV7-2
DNA: TGTGCCAGCAGCATTTTAACCATTATAAACAATGAGCAGTTCTTC
CDR3: CASSILTIINNEQFF

size: .
J: TRBJ2-5
length: 13
D: .
V: TRBV29-1
DNA: TGCAGCGTTACCATGGGGTGGATGGAGACCCAGTACTTC
CDR3: CSVTMGWMETQYF

size: .
J: TRBJ2-4
length: 14
D: .
V: TRBV20-1
DNA: TGCAGTGCTACCCCGACGGACGAGCTAAACATTCAGTACTTC
CDR3: CSATPTDELNIQYF

size: few
J: TRBJ2-2
length: 14
D: TRBD2
V: TRBV10-3
DNA: TGTGCCATCAGTGACCCGGGGGGGGCCGGGGAGCTGTTTTTT
CDR3: CAISDPGGAGELFF

size: few
J: TRBJ1-2
length: 13
D: .
V: TRBV11-2
DNA: TGTGCCAGCAGCTTACTAGGGAACTATGGCTACACCTTC
CDR3: CASSLLGNYGYTF

size: few
J: TRBJ1-1
length: 16
D: .
V: TRBV3-1
DNA: TGTGCCAGCAGCCAGGGAGGGGTGCGGAGGATCACTGAAGCTTTCTTT
CDR3: CASSQGGVRRITEAFF

size: few
J: TRBJ1-6
length: 14
D: .
V: TRBV28
DNA: TGTGCCAGCAGCATAGGACAGAGTAATTCACCCCTCCACTTT
CDR3: CASSIGQSNSPLHF

size: .
J: TRBJ2-3
length: 15
D: .
V: TRBV29-1
DNA: TGCAGCGTTGAAGAGACACAGTGGGCTCCAGATACGCAGTATTTT
CDR3: CSVEETQWAPDTQYF

size: .
J: TRBJ2-3
length: 16
D: TRBD1
V: TRBV29-1
DNA: TGCAGCGTTGAAGATCGGGACAGGGATAGCACAGATACGCAGTATTTT
CDR3: CSVEDRDRDSTDTQYF

size: .
J: TRBJ2-2
length: 11
D: .
V: TRBV2
DNA: TGTGCCGGTTCGAACACCGGGGAGCTGTTTTTT
CDR3: CAGSNTGELFF

size: few
J: TRBJ2-2
length: 14
D: .
V: TRBV7-2
DNA: TGTGCCAGCAGCTTATACGCCAGGAGCGGGGAGCTGTTTTTT
CDR3: CASSLYARSGELFF

size: few
J: TRBJ2-2
length: 16
D: TRBD1
V: TRBV6-1
DNA: TGTGCCAGCAGTACCCCGGCAGGGGGCTACACCGGGGAGCTGTTTTTT
CDR3: CASSTPAGGYTGELFF

size: .
J: TRBJ2-3
length: 13
D: .
V: TRBV7-2
DNA: TGTGCCAGCACTTCCGGGAACACAGATACGCAGTATTTT
CDR3: CASTSGNTDTQYF

size: many
J: TRBJ2-5
length: 14
D: .
V: TRBV5-6
DNA: TGTGCCAGCAGCTTGCCAGAGTCTCAAGAGACCCAGTACTTC
CDR3: CASSLPESQETQYF

size: few
J: TRBJ1-2
length: 13
D: .
V: TRBV5-4
DNA: TGTGCCAGCAGCTACAGGGTGGGGGATGGCTACACCTTC
CDR3: CASSYRVGDGYTF

size: .
J: TRBJ1-1
length: 14
D: .
V: TRBV11-1
DNA: TGTGCCAGCAGCTTATATGATCTGAACACTGAAGCTTTCTTT
CDR3: CASSLYDLNTEAFF

size: few
J: TRBJ2-1
length: 18
D: TRBD1
V: TRBV24-1
DNA: TGTGCCACCAGTGATCCACAGGGGGCATCTACCCGGGGAGGAGAGCAGTTCTTC
CDR3: CATSDPQGASTRGGEQFF

size: .
J: TRBJ2-1
length: 17
D: TRBD1
V: TRBV6-2/TRBV6-3
DNA: TGTGCCAGCAGTTACTCGGGTCCTGGGACAGGGGTAGATGAGCAGTTCTTC
CDR3: CASSYSGPGTGVDEQFF

size: .
J: TRBJ2-7
length: 16
D: .
V: TRBV3-1
DNA: TGTGCCAGCAGCCCAGAGATAGAGGGACTTACCTACGAGCAGTACTTC
CDR3: CASSPEIEGLTYEQYF

size: .
J: TRBJ2-7
length: 16
D: .
V: TRBV4-2
DNA: TGTGCCAGCAGCTCAGCCCCAGCACAGTCTCGGTACGAGCAGTACTTC
CDR3: CASSSAPAQSRYEQYF

size: .
J: TRBJ2-3
length: 13
D: .
V: TRBV15
DNA: TGTGCCACCAGCAGGGAACGCATCCATACGCAGTATTTT
CDR3: CATSRERIHTQYF

size: .
J: TRBJ2-7
length: 14
D: .
V: TRBV6-5
DNA: TGTGCCAGCAGTTACACGAGACAGAGCTACGAGCAGTACTTC
CDR3: CASSYTRQSYEQYF

size: few
J: TRBJ2-5
length: 15
D: .
V: TRBV25-1
DNA: TGTGCCAGCATTCCCGATTCTAATCAACGAGAGACCCAGTACTTC
CDR3: CASIPDSNQRETQYF

size: .
J: TRBJ2-5
length: 14
D: TRBD2
V: TRBV7-2
DNA: TGTGCCATAGGGACTAGCGGGATCCAAGAGACCCAGTACTTC
CDR3: CAIGTSGIQETQYF

size: few
J: TRBJ2-3
length: 14
D: TRBD2
V: TRBV20-1
DNA: TGCAGTGCTCAGGGCGGGAGGGCCTCAGATACGCAGTATTTT
CDR3: CSAQGGRASDTQYF

size: .
J: TRBJ2-3
length: 19
D: TRBD2
V: TRBV4-3
DNA: TGCGCCAGCAGCCATTACATCGGGACTAGCGGGCTCAGCACAGATACGCAGTATTTT
CDR3: CASSHYIGTSGLSTDTQYF

size: .
J: TRBJ2-3
length: 15
D: .
V: TRBV20-1
DNA: TGCAGTGCTAATGGCGGTCAGACCTCCGGAGATACGCAGTATTTT
CDR3: CSANGGQTSGDTQYF

size: .
J: TRBJ2-3
length: 17
D: .
V: TRBV7-2
DNA: TGTGCCAGCAGCCCGGGGGACCGATCCTCGAATGCAGATACGCAGTATTTT
CDR3: CASSPGDRSSNADTQYF

size: once
J: TRBJ2-7
length: 16
D: .
V: TRBV2
DNA: TGTGCCAGCAGAGGGGCCTGGGTGGACCTCTCCTACGAGCAGTACTTC
CDR3: CASRGAWVDLSYEQYF

size: .
J: TRBJ2-4
length: 15
D: .
V: TRBV27
DNA: TGTGCCAGCAGGGCGGCCAGGGGAGGGGCTCGCATTCAGTACTTC
CDR3: CASRAARGGARIQYF

size: many
J: TRBJ2-5
length: 14
D: TRBD1
V: TRBV6-5
DNA: TGTGCCAGCAGTCTCGGACAGGGGGAAGAGACCCAGTACTTC
CDR3: CASSLGQGEETQYF